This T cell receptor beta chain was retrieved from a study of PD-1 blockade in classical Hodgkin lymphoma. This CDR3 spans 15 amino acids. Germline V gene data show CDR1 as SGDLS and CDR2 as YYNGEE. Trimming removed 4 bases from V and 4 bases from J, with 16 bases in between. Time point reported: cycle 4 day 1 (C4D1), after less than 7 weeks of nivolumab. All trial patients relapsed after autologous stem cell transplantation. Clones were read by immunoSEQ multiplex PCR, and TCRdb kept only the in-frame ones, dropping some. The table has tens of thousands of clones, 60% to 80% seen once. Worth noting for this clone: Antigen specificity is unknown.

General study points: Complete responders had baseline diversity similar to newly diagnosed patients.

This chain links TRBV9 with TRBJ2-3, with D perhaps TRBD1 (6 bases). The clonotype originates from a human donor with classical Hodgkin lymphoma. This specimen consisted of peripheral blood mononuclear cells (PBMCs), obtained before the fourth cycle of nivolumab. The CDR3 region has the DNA TGTGCCAGCAGCCCAGGACAGTTCACGGCAGATACGCAGTATTTT. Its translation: CASSPGQFTADTQYF. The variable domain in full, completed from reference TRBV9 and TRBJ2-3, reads DSGVTQTPKHLITATGQRVTLRCSPRSGDLSVYWYQQSLDQGLQFLIQYYNGEERAKGNILERFSAQQFPDLHSELNLSSLELGDSALYFCASSPGQFTADTQYFGPGTRLTVL.